These 29 T cell receptor beta chains came from one sample sequenced in a study of response to subunit inactivated influenza vaccine. TCRdb independently ran MiXCR on the RT-PCR reads; one entry per CDR3 protein. The sample holds roughly 650,000 distinct CDR3 sequences; around a sixth are singletons and the top ten take around 10%. Sequenced material: PBMCs from blood, taken about 13 days after vaccination. These TCRs come from a man aged 45-65 years who received an inactivated influenza vaccine.

This clonotype was seen a handful of times. V usage is TRBV7-2 and J usage is TRBJ1-4; D is uncertain. The CDR3 spans 13 residues. The V and J ends lost 3 bases and 7 bases respectively, with 9 bases between them. Per the germline V gene, CDR1 is SGHTA and CDR2 is FQGNSA. CDR3 nucleotide sequence: TGTGCCAGCAGCTTTGGAACAAGTGAAAAACTGTTTTTT. The encoded protein is CASSFGTSEKLFF.

The sample holds a few counts of this clonotype. This chain links TRBV20-1 with TRBJ2-1, with a weak D call TRBD1 (6 bases). Germline assignment: CDR1 DFQATT and CDR2 SNEGSKA (reference sequence). The CDR3 covers 10 residues. The V end lost 5 bases, the J end lost 10 bases, and 9 bases lay between the germline ends. The CDR3 loop is CSALRGEQFF. In nucleotides, the CDR3 is TGCAGTGCTCTTAGGGGGGAGCAGTTCTTC.

This clonotype has just a few counts. The chain combines TRBV9 with TRBJ1-3; no reliable D call. Trimming left V 4 bases short and J 2 bases short, with 16 bases between. Germline assignment: CDR1 SGDLS and CDR2 YYNGEE. This CDR3 comprises 16 residues. The CDR3 protein is CASSPHPDGAGNTIYF. For the CDR3, the DNA is TGTGCCAGCAGCCCCCACCCAGACGGGGCTGGAAACACCATATATTTT.

This clonotype was seen more than once but under ten times. This chain connects TRBV3-1 to TRBJ2-7; 7 positions match TRBD1. Germline loops: CDR1 LGHDT, CDR2 YNNKEL (reference sequence). The CDR3 has 14 residues. The junction had 9 bases not matched to a gene; V was cut back by 4 bases and J by 6 bases. CDR3 in amino acids: CASSPESTGREQYF. CDR3 coding DNA: TGTGCCAGCAGCCCCGAATCGACAGGGCGCGAGCAGTACTTC.

This clonotype appeared a few times. The V call is TRBV18, the J call TRBJ2-3, with a possible D match to TRBD1 (5 bases). The germline CDR1 and CDR2 sequences are KGHSH and LQKENI. The CDR3 is 16 residues long. V shed 1 base and J shed 2 bases, with 13 bases lying between them. Written as DNA, the CDR3 is TGTGCCAGCTCACCACTTCAGGGAAGGGTCACAGATACGCAGTATTTT. The encoded protein is CASSPLQGRVTDTQYF.

The chain has TRBV4-3 and TRBJ2-7, with 14 bases matching TRBD2. CDR1 and CDR2 (germline): LGHNA, YSLEER. The CDR3 is made up of 18 amino acids. V lost 2 bases and J lost 4; bases outside the gene matches: 10. Here the CDR3 DNA reads TGCGCCAGCAGCCAATCTGCACCCGGGACTAGCGGGAGTTACGAGCAGTACTTC. This codes for CASSQSAPGTSGSYEQYF.

The rearrangement joins TRBV28 to TRBJ2-1; D unclear. V was cut by 2 bases and J by 8 bases, with 10 bases left in between. The CDR3 is 13 residues long. Germline values: CDR1 MDHEN, CDR2 SYDVKM. CDR3 loop: CASSLEVVYEQFF. DNA for the CDR3: TGTGCCAGCAGTTTAGAGGTAGTGTATGAGCAGTTCTTC.

This clonotype was found a few times. The CDR3, as DNA: TGTGCCAGCAGTTTCTCTAGCGGGATTGATACGCAGTATTTT. Its protein product is CASSFSSGIDTQYF. The chain joins TRBV12-3 or TRBV12-4 to TRBJ2-3, with 9 nucleotides matching TRBD2. V lost 3 bases, J lost 6 bases, and 4 bases stayed unmatched. The CDR3 is 14 residues long.

The chain combines TRBV7-3 with TRBJ2-2; D is perhaps TRBD1 or TRBD2 (6 bases each). The V end was cut by 5 bases, the J end by 4 bases, with 14 bases between. The germline V gene has CDR1 SGHTA and CDR2 FQGTGA. The CDR3 loop spans 15 amino acids. CDR3 nucleotides: TGTGCCAGCAGCCCTACAGGGAGGAGCACCGGGGAGCTGTTTTTT. Translating gives CASSPTGRSTGELFF.

This clonotype has just a few counts. The chain couples TRBV30 to TRBJ2-2; no definite D call. Germline V gene lookup returns CDR1 GTSNPN and CDR2 SVGIG (reference sequence). The CDR3 is 13 residues long. V lost 0 bases, J lost 5 bases, and 7 bases lay in between. The CDR3: CAWSVRRTGELFF. The CDR3 nucleotides read TGTGCCTGGAGTGTACGCAGGACCGGGGAGCTGTTTTTT.

This clonotype was recorded a few times. The chain recombines TRBV5-1 with TRBJ2-7; 9 bases align to TRBD2. With V trimmed by 0 bases and J by 1 base, 5 bases remained unmatched. Germline V CDR1 and CDR2: SGHRS, YFSETQ. This CDR3 is built from 16 residues. CDR3 amino acids: CASSLAPSGTSYEQYF. In DNA, the CDR3 is TGCGCCAGCAGCTTGGCTCCTAGCGGGACTTCCTACGAGCAGTACTTC.

Of note for this clonotype: Sequence at one end of the junction differs from germline and may be a read error. This chain joins TRBV29-1 and TRBJ1-3, with TRBD1 as a possible D gene (5 bases). The germline V gene has CDR1 SQVTM and CDR2 ANQGSEA. The CDR3 contains 14 residues. The CDR3 loop reads CSVLAGSTGNTKYF. In DNA, the CDR3 is TGCAGCGTTCTGGCAGGGAGTACTGGAAACACCAAATATTTT.

This clonotype was recorded many times. The genes are TRBV10-3 and TRBJ2-7, with a weak D call TRBD2 (5 bases). V gave up 6 bases and J gave up 6 bases, with 9 bases separating them. The CDR3 is made up of 11 amino acids. The germline V gene has CDR1 ENHRY and CDR2 SYGVKD. The DNA of the CDR3 is TGTGCCATCAGCCGAGGGAGCGAGCAGTACTTC. Translated: CAISRGSEQYF.

This clonotype was observed a handful of times. This sequence joins TRBV6-4 and TRBJ2-3; 10 bases match TRBD2. The trim removed 4 bases at V and 0 bases at J, leaving 7 bases unmatched. CDR3 size: 17 residues. Germline values: CDR1 MRHNA, CDR2 SNTAGT. The DNA for the CDR3 is TGTGCCAGCAGTGTATCTAGCGGGGGCCCCAGCACAGATACGCAGTATTTT. This sequence encodes CASSVSSGGPSTDTQYF.

This clonotype came up a few times. V usage is TRBV20-1 and J usage is TRBJ2-7, with no clear D. The V gene's germline CDR1 is DFQATT and CDR2 SNEGSKA (reference sequence). Trimming shortened V by 6 bases and J by 6 bases, and 12 bases separated the two germline ends. The CDR3 has 11 amino acids. CDR3 DNA: TGCAGTGCCCAACCGGTCCGCGAGCAGTACTTC. It codes for CSAQPVREQYF.

This clonotype occurred many times. The chain links TRBV29-1 to TRBJ2-1; 10 bases fit TRBD2. This CDR3 has 16 residues. V lost 2 bases, J lost 2 bases, and 6 bases stayed unmatched. CDR1 SQVTM and CDR2 ANQGSEA come from the germline V gene. CDR3 nucleotides: TGCAGCGTTGAACCCGGACTAGCGGAAACCTACAATGAGCAGTTCTTC. It translates to CSVEPGLAETYNEQFF.

This clonotype was found many times. The chain recombines TRBV6-2 or TRBV6-3 with TRBJ1-1; D remains unclear. The CDR3 runs 16 residues. Germline CDR1 reads MNHEY; CDR2 reads SVGEGT. Trimming stripped 4 bases from V and 0 bases from J, with 15 bases between. Here the CDR3 DNA reads TGTGCCAGCAGTTTTACGGTCGGCAGAGTGAACACTGAAGCTTTCTTT. The encoded protein is CASSFTVGRVNTEAFF.

This chain connects TRBV20-1 to TRBJ2-7, with 11 bases aligning to TRBD1. V shed 6 bases and J 6 bases; nucleotides not matched to a gene: 13. The V gene's germline CDR1 is DFQATT and CDR2 SNEGSKA (reference sequence). The CDR3 length is 15 residues. The CDR3 nucleotides read TGCAGTGCACCTTTTTCCCCCGGGACAGGGGGCGAGCAGTACTTC. Its protein is CSAPFSPGTGGEQYF.

This clonotype was seen a handful of times. For the CDR3, the DNA is TGTGCCAGCAGCCAAGGAGCGGGGGGGCCTAAAGAGCAGTACTTC. Amino acid sequence: CASSQGAGGPKEQYF. The chain couples TRBV3-1 to TRBJ2-7, with 10 positions matching TRBD2. Germline CDR1 LGHDT, CDR2 YNNKEL (reference sequence). This CDR3 has 15 amino acids. The V gene end was trimmed by 1 base and the J gene end by 7 bases; junction bases not matched to a gene: 7.

This clonotype was recorded a few times. This sequence joins TRBV5-1 and TRBJ2-6; 10 bases match TRBD1. V lost 0 bases and J lost 4; bases outside the gene matches: 4. This CDR3 has 17 residues. From germline, CDR1 is SGHRS and CDR2 YFSETQ. The CDR3 loop reads CASSLDGQGVGANVLTF. CDR3 sequence (DNA): TGCGCCAGCAGCTTGGACGGACAGGGGGTAGGGGCCAACGTCCTGACTTTC.

This clonotype has only a few counts. The V call is TRBV24-1, the J call TRBJ2-7; 7 bases are a match to TRBD1. This CDR3 spans 14 amino acids. Per germline, CDR1 KGHDR and CDR2 SFDVKD. The trim removed 3 bases at V and 3 bases at J, leaving 4 bases unmatched. In DNA, the CDR3 is TGTGCCACCAGTGATCGGGACAGCCTCTACGAGCAGTACTTC. As protein: CATSDRDSLYEQYF.

V usage is TRBV5-4 and J usage is TRBJ2-1; 7 bases agree with TRBD2. CDR3 size: 16 residues. CDR1 is SGHNT and CDR2 is YYREEE in the germline V gene (reference sequence). J was trimmed by 4 bases and V by 2 bases; bases with no gene match: 9. CDR3 DNA sequence: TGTGCCAGCAGCTTATTAGGGGAGGGCCTTTACAATGAGCAGTTCTTC. It translates to CASSLLGEGLYNEQFF.

The chain employs TRBV20-1 and TRBJ1-1, with D unresolved. Trimming shortened V by 7 bases and J by 6 bases, and 18 bases separated the two germline ends. Germline lookup yields CDR1 DFQATT and CDR2 SNEGSKA (reference sequence). The CDR3 contains 13 residues. CDR3: CSVTAEMGSEAFF. The CDR3 DNA sequence: TGCAGTGTTACCGCCGAGATGGGTTCTGAAGCTTTCTTT.

The chain carries TRBV7-2 and TRBJ2-5, with D perhaps TRBD2 (5 bases). The CDR3 covers 14 residues. Germline V gene lookup returns CDR1 SGHTA and CDR2 FQGNSA. V was trimmed by 1 base and J by 5 bases, leaving 11 bases between them. CDR3 sequence: CASSLDIWRETQYF. The CDR3 DNA reads TGTGCCAGCAGCTTAGATATCTGGAGGGAGACCCAGTACTTC.

This clonotype was detected a few times. This chain joins TRBV30 and TRBJ1-6; D is unclear. V lost 2 bases to trimming and J lost 5 bases, with 4 bases between them. Germline CDR1 GTSNPN, CDR2 SVGIG (reference sequence). This CDR3 comprises 12 residues. The CDR3 sequence is CAWSSNNSPLHF. The DNA for the CDR3 is TGTGCCTGGAGTTCTAATAATTCACCCCTCCACTTT.

V gene TRBV5-1 combines with J gene TRBJ2-7; D is perhaps TRBD1 (6 bases). V dropped 3 bases and J dropped 1 base, with 11 bases sitting between them. The CDR3 has 14 residues. Germline lookup yields CDR1 SGHRS and CDR2 YFSETQ. This CDR3 is CASSSGQFSYEQYF. Written as DNA, the CDR3 is TGCGCCAGCAGCTCAGGACAGTTTTCCTACGAGCAGTACTTC.

In this sample, this clonotype turned up a few times. This chain links TRBV29-1 with TRBJ2-1; D not certain. The CDR3 spans 13 residues. V was shortened by 8 bases and J by 6 bases, with 17 bases between the two germline ends. Germline values: CDR1 SQVTM, CDR2 ANQGSEA. The CDR3 DNA sequence: TGCAGCTCAAGCGCGGTACAACTCAATGAGCAGTTCTTC. Protein: CSSSAVQLNEQFF.

This clonotype was seen a handful of times. J is TRBJ2-7 and V is TRBV28; tentatively, D is TRBD2 (5 bases). V lost 8 bases to trimming and J lost 0 bases, with 14 bases between them. CDR3 size: 14 residues. Germline V gene sequence: CDR1 MDHEN, CDR2 SYDVKM. The CDR3 region has the DNA TGTGCCAGCGTGCGGGCAGTAAGCTCCTACGAGCAGTACTTC. Protein product: CASVRAVSSYEQYF.

The CDR3 region is CAISDESKPTDTQYF. The CDR3 region has the DNA TGTGCCATCAGTGATGAGTCGAAACCCACAGATACGCAGTATTTT. The V and J genes are TRBV10-3 and TRBJ2-3; D unclear. The ends were cut back, 3 bases at V and 2 bases at J, with 12 bases in the middle. CDR1 and CDR2 (germline): ENHRY, SYGVKD. CDR3 length equals 15 residues.